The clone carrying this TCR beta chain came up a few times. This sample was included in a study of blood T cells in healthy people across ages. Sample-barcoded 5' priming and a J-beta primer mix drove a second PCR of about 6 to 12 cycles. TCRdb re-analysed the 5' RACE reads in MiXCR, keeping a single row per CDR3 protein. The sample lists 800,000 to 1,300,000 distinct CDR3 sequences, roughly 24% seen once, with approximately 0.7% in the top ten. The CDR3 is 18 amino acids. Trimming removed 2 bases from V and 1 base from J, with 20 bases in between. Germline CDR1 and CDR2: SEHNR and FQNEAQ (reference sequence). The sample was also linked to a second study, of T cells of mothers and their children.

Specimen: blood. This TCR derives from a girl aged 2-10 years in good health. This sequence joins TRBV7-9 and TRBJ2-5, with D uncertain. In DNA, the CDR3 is TGTGCCAGCAGCTTATCATTGGATATCGTAGTCAGCCAAGAGACCCAGTACTTC. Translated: CASSLSLDIVVSQETQYF.